The entry below describes one T cell receptor (beta chain). The source of the sample is a study of CD8+ T cells in alopecia areata. The authors extracted RNA and reverse transcribed it into cDNA as the sequencing template. The data were produced by immunoSEQ multiplex PCR, yet TCRdb's version contains in-frame clones alone and is incomplete. The sample yields 150,000 to 200,000 clones, under 70% seen once. Looked up from germline, CDR1 is SGHTA and CDR2 is FQGNSA. The ends lost 5 bases at V and 10 bases at J; junction bases unmatched: 8. The CDR3 contains 14 residues. Treatment denoted: oral pan-JAK inhibitor, 5-10 mg twice daily.

The V and J genes are TRBV7-2 and TRBJ1-6; the match to TRBD1 covers 7 bases. This clonotype originated in a human donor with alopecia areata. Sequenced material: CD4+ T cells sorted from blood, taken at week 4, from a patient treated with tofacitinib. In nucleotides, the CDR3 is TGTGCCAGCAGCCCCGACAGGGTGTGGTCACCCCTCCACTTT. Its translation is CASSPDRVWSPLHF.